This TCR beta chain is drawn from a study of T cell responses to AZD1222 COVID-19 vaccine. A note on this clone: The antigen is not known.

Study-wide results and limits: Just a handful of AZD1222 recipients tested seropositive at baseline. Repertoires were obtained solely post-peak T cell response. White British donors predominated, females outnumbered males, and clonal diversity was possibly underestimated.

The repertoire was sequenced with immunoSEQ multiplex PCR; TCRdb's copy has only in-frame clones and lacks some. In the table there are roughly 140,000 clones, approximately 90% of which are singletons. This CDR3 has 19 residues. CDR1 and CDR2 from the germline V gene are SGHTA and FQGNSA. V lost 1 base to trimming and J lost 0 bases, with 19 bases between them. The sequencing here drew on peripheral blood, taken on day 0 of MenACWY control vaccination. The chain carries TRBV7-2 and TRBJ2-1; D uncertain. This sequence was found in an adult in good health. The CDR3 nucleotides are TGTGCCAGCAGCTTAGTTGTTGGACGGCAACCTAGCTCCTACAATGAGCAGTTCTTC. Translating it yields CASSLVVGRQPSSYNEQFF.